Reported below is one TCR beta chain. What this receptor recognizes is not known. Base-call qualities are not available, and no considerably larger clone is one nucleotide away. Each clonotype received, on average, around 10x coverage in deep resolution sequencing performed on a MiSeq, where the target depth lay between 1 in 1 million and 1 in 200,000 T cells. The immunoSEQ hsTCRB Kit was used to generate TCR beta libraries. Per the authors' processing: ImmunoSEQ Data Assistant and ImmunoSEQ Analyzer were used for data analysis, and V, D and J genes were assigned according to IMGT definitions. Clonality, which ranges from 0 to 1, was calculated by subtracting the normalized Shannon entropy of productive rearrangement frequencies from one. Only overrepresented clonotypes making up at least 0.05% of the repertoire of each patient were included in the public clonotype analysis. Thirteen age-matched healthy donor repertoires from immuneACCESS were used as controls for clonality. The source is immuneACCESS, and TCRdb retained only in-frame sequences with V and J called. Part of the clones is not carried over; for the studies checked, unresolved V genes explain less than half of this, and the remainder is unexplained. That table is the source of V, J and clone size, and D and trimming were worked out from the DNA. The sample table holds 30,000 to 40,000 clones, of which approximately 70% were seen once. 10% of the sample lies in the top ten.

Explained via the paper, the time point label denotes: progressive disease on ibrutinib. Roughly 2.2 micrograms of genomic DNA were extracted from cryopreserved PBMCs for TCR beta library preparation. Longitudinal blood samples from CLL patients on ibrutinib monotherapy underwent high-throughput TCR beta sequencing. The patients took part in an open-label, single-center phase 2 trial of ibrutinib monotherapy. Including cysteine and phenylalanine, the CDR3 has 14 amino acids. Of all the DNA, just the CDR3 is kept, 42 bases in frame from base 1. V gives up 0 bases and J gives up 5 bases, and the segment between their germline ends measures 8 bases. Reading the germline V gene (reference sequence) gives CDR1 LNHNV and CDR2 YYDKDF. This specimen comes from a study of cytotoxic CD8 clonotypes in ibrutinib-treated CLL (dated by TCRdb to the early 2020s). Broadly, across the study: In this cohort, around 15 patients were treatment-naive and about a dozen were relapsed/refractory, while around 17 had unmutated IGHV. Partial responses were observed in 24 patients and complete responses in 2; after a median follow-up of about 69 months, remission was maintained in roughly 15 patients and progression was observed in 12. Patients were still on ibrutinib when every remission and progressive disease sample was collected. An average of 255,043 productive templates and 94,082 productive rearrangements was obtained per sample. The response samples were drawn at a median of roughly twelve months into treatment, with a range of roughly 6 to 36 months. Cryopreserved peripheral blood mononuclear cells were collected at three points: before therapy, at response, and at either sustained remission or disease progression. Longitudinal samples were available for about 30% of the 86 trial participants.

The research as a whole found: Baseline clonality exceeded that of age-matched healthy donors and correlated strongly with circulating CD8+ T-cell counts. Public clonotypes were rare and either contracted or stayed stable during treatment, and the rise in clonality at ibrutinib response reflected the expansion of private clonotypes. Sampling times were not matched between patients in sustained remission and patients whose disease was progressing, and lymph node repertoires were not examined. At ibrutinib response clonality went up, during sustained remission it held steady, and at progression it dropped back toward baseline.

The V and J segments used are TRBV15 and TRBJ1-5, with the D gene uncertain. The source of this sequence is a human donor with chronic lymphocytic leukemia. This specimen was PBMCs, taken at disease progression, from a patient treated with ibrutinib. The CDR3 reads CATSRDYSDQPQHF. The nucleotide sequence is TGTGCCACCAGCAGAGATTACAGCGATCAGCCCCAGCATTTT.